One T cell receptor (beta chain) is described in this entry. Naive CD8 cells comprised CD45RO-negative, CCR7-positively selected cells, excluding terminally differentiated effector memory CD45RA+ cells. Data came from immunoSEQ multiplex PCR; TCRdb stores just in-frame clones and leaves some out. Of hundreds of thousands of clones in the sample, about 95% are singletons; the top ten hold about 0.12%. Germline V gene lookup returns CDR1 MNHEY and CDR2 SMNVEV (reference sequence). Trimming pared 0 bases from V and 8 bases from J, leaving 16 bases between. The CDR3 is 15 amino acids. These data are taken from a study of shared clonotypes between healthy human individuals.

This chain connects TRBV27 to TRBJ2-5; possible D gene TRBD2, 5 bases. This sequence was found in a woman in her twenties or thirties in good health. Sequencing was done on a sample of naive CD8+ T cells sorted from blood. CDR3: CASSLSYEGVATQYF. The CDR3 DNA sequence: TGTGCCAGCAGTTTATCGTATGAGGGAGTGGCTACCCAGTACTTC.